Listed below are T cell receptor beta chains from one sample, sequenced in a study of shared clonotypes between healthy human individuals. The repertoire was sequenced with immunoSEQ multiplex PCR; TCRdb's copy has only in-frame clones and lacks some. This table has millions of clones, about 95% appearing once. The specimen sequenced was naive CD8+ T cells sorted from blood. Every receptor here comes from a man between 18 and 29 years old in good health. Each CDR3 is given with its conserved first and last residue. Each record gives: clone size, J gene, D gene, V gene, CDR3 protein, CDR3 DNA. The D gene is left open where the match is weak. Part of the rows lack a size; the others show once, few, many or a class for expanded clones.

NA,TRBJ2-7,TRBD1,TRBV7-6,CASSPQGVLSTYEQYF,TGTGCCAGCAGCCCACAGGGGGTCCTTTCAACCTACGAGCAGTACTTC
NA,TRBJ2-1,NA,TRBV7-8,CASSVKSGRYYNEQFF,TGTGCCAGCAGCGTCAAGAGTGGGAGGTACTACAATGAGCAGTTCTTC
NA,TRBJ2-5,NA,TRBV13,CASSSNRMQETQYF,TGTGCCAGCAGCTCTAACAGGATGCAAGAGACCCAGTACTTC
NA,TRBJ2-7,NA,TRBV4-3,CASSQGTGTLSYEQYF,TGCGCCAGCAGCCAAGGGACCGGGACACTATCCTACGAGCAGTACTTC
NA,TRBJ2-4,TRBD2,TRBV6-5,CASSYSGGVGNIQYF,TGTGCCAGCAGTTACTCGGGGGGGGTTGGAAACATTCAGTACTTC
NA,TRBJ1-5,TRBD1,TRBV28,CASSLGTVYQPQHF,TGTGCCAGCAGCCTCGGGACAGTATATCAGCCCCAGCATTTT
NA,TRBJ1-1,NA,TRBV5-1,CASSLAVAVGTEVFF,NA
NA,TRBJ2-1,TRBD2,TRBV19,CASSIIAGGPHNEQFF,TGTGCCAGTAGTATCATAGCGGGAGGACCCCACAATGAGCAGTTCTTC
NA,TRBJ2-7,TRBD1,TRBV6-5,CASSYRGQGAYEQYF,TGTGCCAGCAGTTACAGGGGGCAGGGGGCATACGAGCAGTACTTC
once,TRBJ2-1,NA,TRBV30,CAWSETSYNEQFF,TGTGCCTGGAGTGAAACAAGTTACAATGAGCAGTTCTTC
NA,TRBJ2-1,NA,TRBV28,CASSSSENEQFF,TGTGCCAGCAGTTCATCAGAGAATGAGCAGTTCTTC
few,TRBJ2-2,NA,TRBV7-9,CASSSLQGQTGELFF,TGTGCCAGCAGCTCACTCCAGGGACAAACCGGGGAGCTGTTTTTT
NA,TRBJ2-7,NA,TRBV9,CASSEGGQGYEQYF,TGTGCCAGCAGCGAGGGGGGACAAGGCTACGAGCAGTACTTC
NA,TRBJ2-7,TRBD2,TRBV5-1,CASSYLAGDYEQYF,TGCGCCAGCAGCTATCTAGCGGGTGATTACGAGCAGTACTTC
NA,TRBJ2-1,NA,TRBV11-2,CASSLAESGEQFF,TGTGCCAGCAGCTTAGCCGAAAGTGGAGAGCAGTTCTTC
NA,TRBJ2-3,NA,TRBV29-1,CSVEKGPAPEQYF,TGCAGCGTTGAAAAGGGTCCAGCTCCTGAACAGTATTTT
NA,TRBJ2-3,TRBD2,TRBV28,CASSLLAEVVVDTQYF,TGTGCCAGCAGTTTACTAGCGGAGGTGGTAGTAGATACGCAGTATTTT
NA,TRBJ2-1,NA,TRBV7-7,CASGTSPYNEQFF,TGTGCTAGCGGTACTTCTCCCTACAATGAGCAGTTCTTC
NA,TRBJ1-5,NA,TRBV6-6,CASSPRTANQPQHF,TGTGCCAGCAGTCCTCGGACAGCCAATCAGCCCCAGCATTTT
NA,TRBJ1-2,NA,TRBV4-1,CASSQAPGTDVYGYTF,TGCGCCAGCAGCCAAGCCCCAGGGACTGACGTCTATGGCTACACCTTC
NA,TRBJ2-3,TRBD2,TRBV7-9,CASSLGLAGGPGTQYF,TGTGCCAGCAGCTTAGGACTAGCGGGAGGGCCGGGTACGCAGTATTTT
few,TRBJ1-1,NA,TRBV4-1,CASSQDRGMNTEAFF,TGCGCCAGCAGCCAAGATCGCGGGATGAACACTGAAGCTTTCTTT
NA,TRBJ1-1,NA,TRBV15,CATSSGYTEAFF,TGTGCCACCAGCAGTGGGTACACTGAAGCTTTCTTT
once,TRBJ2-1,NA,TRBV14,CASSQDLVRGSYNEQFF,TGTGCCAGCAGCCAAGATCTCGTCAGAGGCTCCTACAATGAGCAGTTCTTC
NA,TRBJ2-3,TRBD1,TRBV4-1,CASSLLPDRDTDTQYF,TGCGCCAGCAGCCTCCTCCCAGACAGGGACACAGATACGCAGTATTTT
NA,TRBJ2-5,TRBD1,TRBV6-6,CASRDRLEGWGETQYF,TGTGCCAGCAGGGACAGGTTAGAAGGTTGGGGAGAGACCCAGTACTTC
NA,TRBJ1-2,NA,TRBV6-5,CASSYSGGSGYTF,TGTGCCAGCAGTTACTCGGGGGGTAGTGGCTACACCTTC
NA,TRBJ2-1,NA,TRBV5-6,CASSLGRGNEQFF,TGTGCCAGCAGCTTGGGCAGGGGAAATGAGCAGTTCTTC
NA,TRBJ2-1,TRBD1,TRBV7-9,CASSSPGQGADEQFF,TGTGCCAGCAGCTCTCCGGGACAGGGGGCTGATGAGCAGTTCTTC
NA,TRBJ2-1,NA,TRBV11-2,CASSPEGTPSYNEQFF,TGTGCCAGCAGCCCCGAAGGGACTCCTTCCTACAATGAGCAGTTCTTC
NA,TRBJ1-2,NA,TRBV25-1,CASSDAGDTNYGYTF,TGTGCCAGCAGTGACGCAGGGGACACAAACTATGGCTACACCTTC
NA,TRBJ2-7,TRBD2,TRBV7-3,CASSPLAGDSYEQYF,TGTGCCAGCAGCCCGCTAGCGGGGGACTCCTACGAGCAGTACTTC
NA,TRBJ1-3,NA,TRBV9,CASSPNGGNTIYF,TGTGCCAGCAGCCCCAACGGGGGAAACACCATATATTTT
NA,TRBJ2-7,TRBD1,TRBV13,CASSLGRDRGQGQYF,TGTGCCAGCAGCTTAGGCAGGGACAGGGGGCAGGGGCAGTACTTC
NA,TRBJ2-7,NA,TRBV5-1,CASSLGQHYEQYF,TGCGCCAGCAGCTTAGGACAGCACTACGAGCAGTACTTC
NA,TRBJ2-4,NA,TRBV5-1,CASSLGDGYQLAKNIQYF,TGCGCCAGCAGCTTGGGGGATGGATATCAACTAGCCAAAAACATTCAGTACTTC
once,TRBJ1-5,NA,TRBV12-2,CASRLTGTLRQPQHF,TGTGCAAGTCGCTTAACAGGGACCTTAAGGCAGCCCCAGCATTTT
NA,TRBJ2-1,TRBD2,TRBV11-3,CASSWGLANEQFF,TGTGCCAGCAGCTGGGGACTAGCAAATGAGCAGTTCTTC
NA,TRBJ1-5,TRBD1,TRBV28,CASSSRGVGQPQHF,TGTGCCAGCAGTTCCAGGGGGGTGGGTCAGCCCCAGCATTTT
NA,TRBJ2-2,NA,TRBV7-9,CVGLPPNTGELFF,TGTGTAGGGCTCCCACCGAACACCGGGGAGCTGTTTTTT
NA,TRBJ2-6,NA,TRBV13,CASSQILDVSSGANVLTF,TGTGCCAGCAGCCAGATCCTAGACGTTAGCTCTGGGGCCAACGTCCTGACTTTC
NA,TRBJ2-2,TRBD2,TRBV5-1,CASSLVLAKNTGELFF,TGCGCCAGCAGCTTGGTACTAGCGAAGAACACCGGGGAGCTGTTTTTT
once,TRBJ2-1,TRBD2,TRBV7-9,CASSLTSEHNEQFF,TGTGCCAGCAGCTTGACTAGCGAGCACAATGAGCAGTTCTTC
NA,TRBJ2-1,TRBD2,TRBV9,CASSPRGSSYNEQFF,TGTGCCAGCAGCCCGCGCGGGAGCTCCTACAATGAGCAGTTCTTC
NA,TRBJ1-2,NA,TRBV6-1,CASSDPYGYTF,TGTGCCAGCAGTGATCCCTATGGCTACACCTTC
NA,TRBJ1-2,NA,TRBV4-1,CASSQEGGNLNYGYTF,TGCGCCAGCAGCCAAGAAGGAGGGAACTTGAACTATGGCTACACCTTC
many,TRBJ2-7,NA,TRBV5-6,CASSLALGVYEQYF,TGTGCCAGCAGCTTGGCCCTCGGGGTTTACGAGCAGTACTTC
NA,TRBJ2-7,NA,TRBV7-3,CASSQGGSYEQYF,TGTGCCAGCAGCCAAGGGGGTTCCTACGAGCAGTACTTC
NA,TRBJ2-7,TRBD2,TRBV5-1,CASRLTREELGYEQYF,TGCGCCAGCAGACTCACCCGGGAGGAATTAGGTTACGAGCAGTACTTC
NA,TRBJ1-6,TRBD1,TRBV9,CASSISGTGESPLHF,TGTGCCAGCAGCATCTCCGGGACAGGGGAGTCACCCCTCCACTTT
NA,TRBJ2-3,TRBD2,TRBV11-2,CASSPNSGSADTQYF,TGTGCCAGCAGCCCCAATAGCGGGAGTGCAGATACGCAGTATTTT
NA,TRBJ1-2,NA,TRBV29-1,CSVVKGDGGYTF,TGCAGCGTTGTTAAGGGAGACGGGGGCTACACCTTC
NA,TRBJ2-6,NA,TRBV4-3,CASSQDSGLIESGANVLTF,TGCGCCAGCAGCCAAGATTCCGGGCTCATCGAGTCTGGGGCCAACGTCCTGACTTTC
NA,TRBJ2-2,NA,TRBV4-1,CASSPQNTGELFF,TGCGCCAGCAGCCCCCAAAACACCGGGGAGCTGTTTTTT
NA,TRBJ2-7,NA,TRBV7-9,CASSLVPEEQYF,TGTGCCAGCAGCTTAGTCCCCGAGGAGCAGTACTTC